The table lists the clone carrying this T cell receptor (beta chain) with a count of one. This entry belongs to a study of T-cell memory formation after mild COVID-19. Study-level information: In these data, TCR clusters were largely donor specific.

The CDR3 has 12 residues. The V and J ends lost 3 bases and 6 bases respectively, with 5 bases between them. Germline CDR1 and CDR2: MGHRA and YSYEKL. One entry per CDR3 protein results from TCRdb running MiXCR on the 5' RACE reads. The data show about 560,000 distinct CDR3 sequences, less than 25% seen once. The receptor comes from an adult woman who had mild COVID-19 (a few samples of this study predate the infection). Cell type and time point are not known. The chain couples TRBV4-1 to TRBJ2-2; D is ambiguous. Sequencing was performed on PBMCs or a T cell subset sorted from them (not recorded which). CDR3 loop: CASSQMSGELFF. In nucleotides, the CDR3 is TGCGCCAGCAGCCAGATGTCCGGGGAGCTGTTTTTT.